This T cell receptor (beta chain) appears in the sequencing data of a study of chemoradiotherapy in HPV16-positive cancers. The method was immunoSEQ multiplex PCR; TCRdb's version includes in-frame clones alone and lacks a portion of them. The profile shows about 5,000 clones, almost 90% of them singletons. By its share, this clone is large. V was trimmed by 1 base and J by 7 bases, leaving 10 bases between them. The CDR3 extends over 13 amino acids. The germline V gene has CDR1 SEHNR and CDR2 FQNEAQ (reference sequence). The sequence was collected from a human donor with HPV-associated anogenital cancer. The chain employs TRBV7-9 and TRBJ1-1; D gene unclear. Sequences were derived from blood, sampled from a patient who underwent chemoradiotherapy. As DNA, the CDR3 is TGTGCCAGCAGCTTAGTTCCGGGGATTGAAGCTTTCTTT. Its protein is CASSLVPGIEAFF.